A selection of T cell receptor beta chains follows, all from one sample in a study of metastatic and nonmetastatic thyroid tumors. Using MiXCR, TCRdb reanalyzed the PCR reads. This table has fewer than 7,000 clones, about 29% appearing once. Sequenced input: adjacent normal tissue. These receptors originate from a female donor with papillary thyroid cancer or a benign thyroid nodule (not recorded which). Some clones in this sample may be carry-over from other donors' samples. Each CDR3 is given with its conserved first and last residue. D genes are given only for firm matches. Size is omitted from some rows. Given values are once, few, many or a class for expanded clones.

cdr3_aa cdr3_nt d_call clone_size j_call v_call
CSASPWDRGSTDTQYF TGCAGTGCTAGTCCTTGGGACAGGGGATCCACAGATACGCAGTATTTT TRBD1 NA TRBJ2-3 TRBV20-1
CASSETGGPYEQYF TGCGCCAGCAGTGAGACAGGGGGGCCCTACGAGCAGTACTTC TRBD1 few TRBJ2-7 TRBV10-2
CASSNHSKDTQYF TGTGCCAGTAGTAACCATAGCAAAGATACGCAGTATTTT NA few TRBJ2-3 TRBV19
CASSVVSVTDTQYF TGTGCCAGCAGCGTAGTTTCAGTAACAGATACGCAGTATTTT NA few TRBJ2-3 TRBV9
CASSPTGIDFSGANVLTF TGTGCCAGCAGCCCCACAGGGATTGATTTCTCTGGGGCCAACGTCCTGACTTTC NA medium-sized TRBJ2-6 TRBV7-8
CASSGLWDRGRGFGNHEKLFF TGTGCCAGCAGTGGACTATGGGACAGGGGGCGCGGTTTTGGGAACCATGAAAAACTGTTTTTT TRBD1 NA TRBJ1-4 TRBV6-4
CAKMTRTRENTGELFF TGCGCCAAGATGACACGCACCAGGGAGAACACCGGGGAGCTGTTTTTT NA many TRBJ2-2 TRBV5-1
CSARTGRMNTEAFF TGCAGTGCGCGGACAGGCCGTATGAACACTGAAGCTTTCTTT TRBD1 NA TRBJ1-1 TRBV20-1
CASSQLAGGYEQYF TGTGCCAGCAGCCAACTAGCGGGAGGCTACGAGCAGTACTTC TRBD2 NA TRBJ2-7 TRBV3-1
CSALLKLGVSYNEQFF TGTAGTGCTCTCCTCAAATTAGGGGTTTCCTACAATGAGCAGTTCTTC NA once TRBJ2-1 TRBV20-1
CASRVYGSTDTQYF TGTGCCAGCAGGGTCTACGGAAGCACAGATACGCAGTATTTT NA few TRBJ2-3 TRBV2
CASSYIGNTIYF TGTGCCAGCAGTTACATCGGGAACACCATATATTTT NA large TRBJ1-3 TRBV6-2/TRBV6-3
CASSWDRGPGTEAFF TGTGCCAGCAGTTGGGACAGGGGGCCCGGGACTGAAGCTTTCTTT TRBD1 few TRBJ1-1 TRBV27
CSAEPPVFSGQGSYEHYF TGCAGTGCTGAGCCACCCGTGTTTTCGGGTCAGGGGTCGTACGAGCACTACTTC NA NA TRBJ2-7 TRBV20-1
CSAGDLQGPNTEAFF TGCAGTGCTGGGGACCTTCAGGGGCCTAACACTGAAGCTTTCTTT NA NA TRBJ1-1 TRBV20-1
CASTLGGGEQYF TGTGCCAGCACTCTAGGGGGCGGCGAGCAGTACTTC TRBD1 NA TRBJ2-7 TRBV12-3/TRBV12-4
CAWSVIGGRSIDEKLFF TGTGCCTGGAGTGTAATAGGCGGGCGGAGCATAGACGAAAAACTGTTTTTT NA medium-sized TRBJ1-4 TRBV30
CASSLTRDTEAFF TGTGCCAGCAGCCTTACCCGGGACACTGAAGCTTTCTTT NA NA TRBJ1-1 TRBV11-2
CSALGGGSTDTQYF TGCAGTGCGCTCGGGGGCGGGAGTACAGATACGCAGTATTTT NA NA TRBJ2-3 TRBV20-1
CSSSSGLAGGLDTQYF TGTTCCAGCAGCTCCGGACTAGCGGGAGGACTAGATACGCAGTATTTT TRBD2 few TRBJ2-3 TRBV7-3
CATSDYTGELFF TGTGCCACCAGTGATTACACCGGGGAGCTGTTTTTT NA medium-sized TRBJ2-2 TRBV24-1
CASSSPSVDEQYF TGCGCCAGCAGTAGCCCCTCCGTGGACGAGCAGTACTTC NA NA TRBJ2-7 TRBV5-1
CANSLGEQGRLYGYTF TGTGCCAACAGCTTAGGGGAGCAGGGACGGTTATATGGCTACACCTTC NA NA TRBJ1-2 TRBV11-2
CASSATSTAEAFF TGTGCCAGCTCCGCCACGAGTACGGCTGAAGCTTTCTTT NA medium-sized TRBJ1-1 TRBV9
CASRGYMNTEAFF TGTGCCAGCAGGGGATATATGAACACTGAAGCTTTCTTT NA NA TRBJ1-1 TRBV27
CASSMATGLSYNEQFF TGTGCCAGTAGTATGGCGACAGGGCTATCCTACAATGAGCAGTTCTTC TRBD1 NA TRBJ2-1 TRBV19
CAAGPGTGQFYGYTF TGTGCCGCGGGCCCCGGGACAGGGCAATTCTATGGCTACACCTTC TRBD1 few TRBJ1-2 TRBV6-1
CASSVRDENTEAFF TGTGCCAGTAGTGTAAGGGACGAGAACACTGAAGCTTTCTTT NA medium-sized TRBJ1-1 TRBV19
CASGKGPEREAFF TGTGCTAGTGGTAAAGGGCCGGAAAGAGAAGCTTTCTTT NA NA TRBJ1-1 TRBV12-5
CATSPGTSAYEQYF TGTGCCACCAGCCCCGGGACTAGCGCGTACGAGCAGTACTTC TRBD2 medium-sized TRBJ2-7 TRBV15
CSAARGDTQYF TGCAGTGCTGCTAGGGGAGATACGCAGTATTTT NA NA TRBJ2-3 TRBV20-1
CASSGKGNEQFF TGTGCCAGTAGCGGGAAAGGTAATGAGCAGTTCTTC NA NA TRBJ2-1 TRBV19
CASSIGTSGMRAGYEQYF TGCGCCAGCAGCATAGGGACTAGCGGGATGAGAGCCGGCTACGAGCAGTACTTC TRBD2 NA TRBJ2-7 TRBV5-1
CASRVSAGTGIEQYF TGCGCCAGCAGGGTGTCGGCCGGGACAGGGATCGAGCAGTACTTC TRBD1 once TRBJ2-7 TRBV10-1
CASSPPAEDLYEQYF TGTGCCAGCAGCCCCCCGGCCGAGGACCTCTACGAGCAGTACTTC NA NA TRBJ2-7 TRBV7-6
CSAKGQRGTQYF TGCAGTGCAAAGGGCCAGCGCGGGACCCAGTACTTC NA NA TRBJ2-5 TRBV20-1
CASSGGLNTEAFF TGCGCCAGCAGCGGCGGACTCAACACTGAAGCTTTCTTT NA NA TRBJ1-1 TRBV5-1
CASSPVGETQYF TGTGCCAGCAGCCCCGTGGGGGAGACCCAGTACTTC NA medium-sized TRBJ2-5 TRBV9
CASSPPSGPGGTQYF TGTGCCAGCAGTCCACCTAGCGGCCCAGGGGGTACGCAGTATTTT NA few TRBJ2-3 TRBV6-2/TRBV6-3
CASRISRAGGYEQYF TGTGCCAGCAGGATCTCCCGGGCAGGGGGCTACGAGCAGTACTTC TRBD1 few TRBJ2-7 TRBV12-3/TRBV12-4
CASSTDSYTGELFF TGTGCCAGCAGCACCGACTCATACACCGGGGAGCTGTTTTTT NA NA TRBJ2-2 TRBV7-3
CATSGTGPWTSGRTVELFF TGTGCCACCAGTGGGACCGGTCCGTGGACTAGCGGGAGGACCGTGGAGCTGTTTTTT TRBD2 NA TRBJ2-2 TRBV15
CSAGQSYEQYF TGCAGTGCAGGACAGTCCTACGAGCAGTACTTC NA medium-sized TRBJ2-7 TRBV20-1
CASSMSLNNSPLHF TGTGCCAGTAGTATGAGCCTAAACAATTCACCCCTCCACTTT NA few TRBJ1-6 TRBV19
CASSPDRVRETQYF TGCGCCAGCAGCCCTGACAGGGTTCGAGAGACCCAGTACTTC TRBD1 NA TRBJ2-5 TRBV5-1
CSAPLAGGTDTQYF TGCAGTGCCCCACTAGCGGGGGGCACAGATACGCAGTATTTT TRBD2 many TRBJ2-3 TRBV20-1
CASSYLAGAASYYDHFF TGTGCCAGCAGTTACCTCGCGGGGGCCGCCTCCTACTATGATCATTTCTTC NA NA TRBJ2-1 TRBV6-2/TRBV6-3
CASTYGSNTDTQYF TGTGCCAGCACCTACGGGAGTAACACAGATACGCAGTATTTT NA few TRBJ2-3 TRBV6-2/TRBV6-3
CSAWDSYSYEQYF TGCAGTGCTTGGGACAGCTACTCCTACGAGCAGTACTTC TRBD1 once TRBJ2-7 TRBV20-1
CASSSRGPKEGAYYGYTF TGTGCCAGCAGCTCAAGAGGACCTAAAGAGGGGGCTTACTATGGCTACACCTTC TRBD1 few TRBJ1-2 TRBV13
CATSDQTRGIRNEQFF TGTGCCACCAGTGACCAGACTAGAGGAATTCGCAATGAGCAGTTCTTC NA NA TRBJ2-1 TRBV24-1
CASSHPGQGYSEQFF TGTGCCAGCAGCCACCCGGGACAGGGTTACAGTGAGCAGTTCTTC TRBD1 NA TRBJ2-1 TRBV6-2/TRBV6-3
CASSGSSGSHEQYF TGCGCCAGCAGTGGGTCTAGCGGGAGCCACGAGCAGTACTTC TRBD2 NA TRBJ2-7 TRBV10-1
CSGGTDRVADTQYF TGCAGTGGGGGAACCGACAGGGTGGCAGATACGCAGTATTTT TRBD1 medium-sized TRBJ2-3 TRBV20-1
CASSLTGNSPLHF TGTGCCAGCAGTCTGACAGGGAATTCACCCCTCCACTTT TRBD1 NA TRBJ1-6 TRBV28
CASSYDSGASYEQYF TGTGCCAGCAGTTACGACTCGGGGGCGAGCTACGAGCAGTACTTC NA few TRBJ2-7 TRBV6-5